These 26 T cell receptor beta chains came from one sample sequenced in a study of T cells and copy number aberrations in small-cell lung cancer. Sequencing was performed with immunoSEQ multiplex PCR; in TCRdb, only in-frame clones are kept and a portion is missing. The sample has several thousand clones, roughly four fifths seen once; the top ten hold less than 6%. Sequenced material: normal tissue next to the tumor. These receptor sequences come from a woman between 50 and 59 years old with small cell lung cancer.

The chain recombines TRBV7-9 with TRBJ2-1, with 10 positions matching TRBD2. CDR3 size: 17 residues. Germline V gene sequence: CDR1 SEHNR, CDR2 FQNEAQ (reference sequence). Trimming removed 5 bases from V and 5 bases from J; junction bases left unmatched: 12. CDR3 region: CASSHWTSGDPNNEQFF. The CDR3 nucleotides read TGTGCCAGCAGCCATTGGACTAGCGGAGATCCTAACAATGAGCAGTTCTTC.

The V gene is TRBV11-2, the J gene TRBJ2-3; possible D gene TRBD1, 5 bases. The V gene's germline CDR1 is SGHAT and CDR2 FQNNGV. The CDR3 covers 15 residues. Trimming removed 0 bases from V and 2 bases from J, with 9 bases in between. This CDR3 is CASSLEGVLTDTQYF. The CDR3 DNA follows: TGTGCCAGCAGCTTAGAAGGGGTACTCACAGATACGCAGTATTTT.

This sequence joins TRBV9 and TRBJ2-3; D is uncertain. The V gene's germline CDR1 is SGDLS and CDR2 YYNGEE. The CDR3 loop spans 15 amino acids. Trimming left V 7 bases short and J 2 bases short, with 17 bases between. The CDR3 reads CASGVGSVNTDTQYF. CDR3 DNA: TGTGCCAGCGGGGTGGGGTCCGTTAACACAGATACGCAGTATTTT. Full variable domain (rest looked up from reference TRBV9 and TRBJ2-3): DSGVTQTPKHLITATGQRVTLRCSPRSGDLSVYWYQQSLDQGLQFLIQYYNGEERAKGNILERFSAQQFPDLHSELNLSSLELGDSALYFCASGVGSVNTDTQYFGPGTRLTVL.

This chain connects TRBV12-5 to TRBJ1-2; maybe TRBD1 (5 bases). The length of the CDR3 is 13 residues. CDR1 is LGHNT and CDR2 is FRNRAP in the germline V gene. Trimming took 11 bases from V and 1 from J, leaving 14 bases between them. The CDR3 DNA follows: TGTGCTTCGGCAGGGCTGTATAACTATGGCTACACCTTC. Translated: CASAGLYNYGYTF.

This chain uses TRBV5-4 with TRBJ1-2; 7 bases agree with TRBD1. V was pared by 3 bases and J by 6 bases, with 2 bases of the junction left unmatched. The V gene's germline CDR1 is SGHNT and CDR2 YYREEE (reference sequence). This CDR3 has 12 amino acids. CDR3 region: CASSWDRDGYTF. The CDR3 bases are TGTGCCAGCAGCTGGGACAGAGATGGCTACACCTTC.

The chain links TRBV5-6 to TRBJ1-2; TRBD1 matches 9 bases. With 3 bases clipped from V and 7 bases from J, the junction kept 10 bases outside the gene matches. There are 15 residues in the CDR3. From germline, CDR1 is SGHDT and CDR2 YYEEEE. The CDR3 sequence: CASSSTGTGYFGYTF. CDR3 DNA: TGTGCCAGCAGCTCGACCGGGACAGGGTATTTTGGCTACACCTTC.

The gene calls are TRBV5-4 and TRBJ2-1; 9 nucleotides match TRBD1. This CDR3 is 14 amino acids long. Trimming took 8 bases from V and 7 from J; bases not matched to a gene: 10. CDR1 is SGHNT, CDR2 YYREEE, per germline (reference sequence). In nucleotides, the CDR3 is TGTGCCAGTGCTTCGGGACAGGGTCGGAATGAGCAGTTCTTC. Protein product: CASASGQGRNEQFF.

The chain carries TRBV9 and TRBJ2-5; D may match TRBD1 or TRBD2 (7 bases each). Deletions cut 5 bases from V and 5 bases from J, with 19 bases between. Germline V gives CDR1 SGDLS, CDR2 YYNGEE. This CDR3 comprises 15 residues. The CDR3 DNA is TGTGCCAGCAGTCGGGCAGGGGGAGGGTGGGAGACCCAGTACTTC. Encoded protein: CASSRAGGGWETQYF.

The V and J genes are TRBV6-4 and TRBJ2-3; 7 bases fit TRBD2. Germline V gives CDR1 MRHNA, CDR2 SNTAGT. Trimming at V came to 3 bases and at J to 5 bases, leaving 8 bases not matched to a gene. CDR3 size: 15 residues. The CDR3 DNA sequence: TGTGCCAGCAGTGAGTCCGGGAGGCCCCTAGATACGCAGTATTTT. Protein: CASSESGRPLDTQYF.

This clone occurred once. The chain recombines TRBV6-5 with TRBJ1-3; weak D call: TRBD1 (5 bases). This CDR3 comprises 14 residues. Trimming removed 4 bases at V and 1 base at J, with 8 bases between. CDR1 is MNHEY, CDR2 SVGAGI, per germline. The DNA of the CDR3 is TGTGCCAGCAGTTCTGCAGGGTCTGGAAACACCATATATTTT. Its translation: CASSSAGSGNTIYF.

The chain couples TRBV6-1 to TRBJ2-7; 8 bases align to TRBD2. V lost 8 bases to trimming and J lost 6 bases; unmatched junction nucleotides: 12. This CDR3 is built from 14 residues. Per the germline V gene, CDR1 is MNHNS and CDR2 is SASEGT. CDR3 residues: CASYTEAGAGEQYF. CDR3 sequence (DNA): TGTGCCAGCTACACAGAAGCGGGAGCGGGCGAGCAGTACTTC.

This clone appeared once. The chain uses TRBV12-5 and TRBJ1-5; D gene unclear. This CDR3 comprises 13 residues. V lost 6 bases, J lost 0 bases, and 6 bases lay in between. CDR1 is LGHNT and CDR2 is FRNRAP in the germline V gene. This CDR3 is CASGQYSNQPQHF. The CDR3 DNA follows: TGTGCTAGTGGGCAGTATAGCAATCAGCCCCAGCATTTT.

The table lists this clone with a few counts. The rearrangement joins TRBV6-5 to TRBJ1-5; possibly TRBD1 for D (5 bases). The CDR3 totals 16 residues. The germline CDR1 and CDR2 sequences are MNHEY and SVGAGI. The germline V and J ends were trimmed by 4 bases and 8 bases, with 21 bases remaining between them. The CDR3 bases are TGTGCCAGCAGTTCCCCCCGGGTTGGGGGAACAAAGCCCCAGCATTTT. Amino acid sequence: CASSSPRVGGTKPQHF.

The genes are TRBV14 and TRBJ1-2; D gene ambiguous. Germline loops: CDR1 SGHDN, CDR2 FVKESK. With 0 bases removed from V and 4 bases from J, the gap between germline ends came to 6 bases. The CDR3 is 13 amino acids. The CDR3 spells CASSQDTSYGYTF. As DNA, the CDR3 is TGTGCCAGCAGCCAAGATACATCCTATGGCTACACCTTC.

J is TRBJ2-1 and V is TRBV29-1; no clear D gene. Trimming stripped 8 bases from V and 5 bases from J, with 13 bases between. The CDR3 covers 12 residues. The germline V gene has CDR1 SQVTM and CDR2 ANQGSEA. DNA of the CDR3: TGCAGCCCGCGACCAGCGAACAATGAGCAGTTCTTC. Encoded protein: CSPRPANNEQFF.

Note on this clone: At one boundary the junction diverges from the germline segment, which might be a read error. The chain joins TRBV7-6 to TRBJ1-3; TRBD1 might be the D (5 bases). The CDR3 is made up of 16 amino acids. The V gene's germline CDR1 is SGHVS and CDR2 FNYEAQ. The CDR3 loop is CASSPGPGYSGNIIYF. CDR3 DNA sequence: TGTGCCAGCAGCCCAGGCCCAGGGTACTCTGGAAACATCATATATTTT.

The chain employs TRBV29-1 and TRBJ2-3; D unresolved. V was trimmed by 7 bases and J by 3 bases, leaving 23 bases between them. The CDR3 has 16 residues. Germline CDR1 reads SQVTM; CDR2 reads ANQGSEA. CDR3 in amino acids: CSARRHRSPGTDTQYF. The CDR3 DNA reads as TGCAGCGCTAGAAGGCACCGATCCCCAGGAACAGATACGCAGTATTTT.

Here the CDR3 DNA reads TGTGCCAGCAGCACATACGGGACCTCGAACACCGGGGAGCTGTTTTTT. Translating gives CASSTYGTSNTGELFF. The chain joins TRBV7-6 to TRBJ2-2; D may be TRBD1 or TRBD2 (5 bases each). Trimming stripped 5 bases from V and 0 bases from J, with 13 bases between. Germline V lookup: CDR1 SGHVS, CDR2 FNYEAQ. The CDR3 length is 16 residues. Full variable domain (rest looked up from reference TRBV7-6 and TRBJ2-2): GAGVSQSPRYKVTKRGQDVALRCDPISGHVSLYWYRQALGQGPEFLTYFNYEAQQDKSGLPNDRFSAERPEGSISTLTIQRTEQRDSAMYRCASSTYGTSNTGELFFGEGSRLTVL.

The CDR3 coding sequence is TGTGCCAGCAGTTTAGTACAGGGTAAGAATGAGCAGTTCTTC. This translates into CASSLVQGKNEQFF. The chain joins TRBV27 to TRBJ2-1, with D perhaps TRBD1 (6 bases). Germline assignment: CDR1 MNHEY and CDR2 SMNVEV (reference sequence). The CDR3 length is 14 residues. The ends were cut back, 2 bases at V and 7 bases at J, with 12 bases in the middle.

V and J are TRBV5-1 and TRBJ2-2; 7 nucleotides line up with TRBD2. This CDR3 is 15 amino acids long. V lost 1 base and J lost 3; bases outside the gene matches: 3. Germline V gene data show CDR1 as SGHRS and CDR2 as YFSETQ. This CDR3 is CASSLISGYTGELFF. Written as DNA, the CDR3 is TGCGCCAGCAGCTTGATTAGCGGGTACACCGGGGAGCTGTTTTTT.

The rearrangement links TRBV27 to TRBJ2-7, with D perhaps matching TRBD2 (5 bases). The CDR3 has 15 amino acids. From germline, CDR1 is MNHEY and CDR2 SMNVEV (reference sequence). Trimming removed 2 bases from V and 2 bases from J, with 13 bases in between. CDR3 DNA sequence: TGTGCCAGCAGTTTAAGAGGGAGCCCCACCTACGAGCAGTACTTC. Protein product: CASSLRGSPTYEQYF.

This rearrangement joins TRBV4-2 to TRBJ1-2; 9 positions match TRBD1. Germline V gives CDR1 LGHNA, CDR2 YNFKEQ. J lost 6 bases, V lost 4 bases, and 6 bases had no gene match. This CDR3 region has 14 residues. CDR3 nucleotide sequence: TGTGCCAGCAGCCCGCTTCGGACAGGGGATGGCTACACCTTC. It specifies CASSPLRTGDGYTF.

V usage is TRBV6-5 and J usage is TRBJ1-2; 11 nucleotides line up with TRBD1. Germline V gene sequence: CDR1 MNHEY, CDR2 SVGAGI. The V gene end was trimmed by 2 bases and the J gene end by 9 bases; junction bases not matched to a gene: 8. CDR3 size: 15 residues. CDR3 amino acids: CASSYRGQGAYRYTF. Written as DNA, the CDR3 is TGTGCCAGCAGTTACCGCGGACAGGGGGCGTACCGCTACACCTTC.

With regard to this clone: At one boundary the junction diverges from the germline segment, which might be a read error. The chain recombines TRBV4-3 with TRBJ1-1; D is unclear. The CDR3 contains 14 residues. CDR1 and CDR2 (germline): LGHNA, YSLEER. Here the CDR3 DNA reads TGCGCCAGCAGCCAAGATTTAGGGAACAGTGAAGCTTTCTTT. Its protein product is CASSQDLGNSEAFF.

The rearrangement uses TRBV18 and TRBJ1-1; D might be TRBD1 (6 bases). Germline CDR1 reads KGHSH; CDR2 reads LQKENI. V was pared by 2 bases and J by 4 bases, with 14 bases between. The CDR3 runs to 15 residues. CDR3 loop: CASSPIFKGGTEAFF. The CDR3 DNA sequence: TGTGCCAGCTCACCAATTTTTAAGGGGGGCACTGAAGCTTTCTTT.

CDR3 sequence reads: CASSLDSFVYEQYF. DNA of the CDR3: TGTGCCAGCAGCTTAGACAGTTTCGTCTACGAGCAGTACTTC. The rearrangement links TRBV7-2 to TRBJ2-7; the D is unclear. CDR1 and CDR2 (germline): SGHTA, FQGNSA. The CDR3 extends over 14 amino acids. Trimming stripped 1 base from V and 3 bases from J, with 10 bases between. The whole variable domain, remainder taken from reference TRBV7-2 and TRBJ2-7, is GAGVSQSPSNKVTEKGKDVELRCDPISGHTALYWYRQSLGQGLEFLIYFQGNSAPDKSGLPSDRFSAERTGGSVSTLTIQRTQQEDSAVYLCASSLDSFVYEQYFGPGTRLTVT.